This T cell receptor (beta chain) was documented in a study of blood T cell repertoires in COVID-19. Study background: The United States, Italy and Spain provided the acute and convalescent COVID-19 samples. T cells, B-cell-depleted T cells, or PBMCs supplied cDNA or gDNA.

This clone was counted once. CDR3 size: 13 residues. Trimming removed 4 bases at V and 0 bases at J, with 5 bases between. Germline V CDR1 and CDR2: SGHAT, FQNNGV. Source study methods: Estimation of nucleated cell counts was performed using reference gene primer amplification. The data were produced by immunoSEQ multiplex PCR, yet TCRdb's version contains in-frame clones alone and is incomplete. That table furnishes V, J and clone size, whereas the DNA furnished D and trimming. The data hold roughly 260,000 clones, with roughly nine tenths observed a single time. This chain connects TRBV11-2 to TRBJ2-3, with no clear D. Sequencing was carried out using peripheral blood. The sequence came from a man aged 55 to 70 who had recovered from COVID-19. The CDR3 protein is CASSWPSTDTQYF. The CDR3 DNA reads as TGTGCCAGCAGCTGGCCTAGCACAGATACGCAGTATTTT.